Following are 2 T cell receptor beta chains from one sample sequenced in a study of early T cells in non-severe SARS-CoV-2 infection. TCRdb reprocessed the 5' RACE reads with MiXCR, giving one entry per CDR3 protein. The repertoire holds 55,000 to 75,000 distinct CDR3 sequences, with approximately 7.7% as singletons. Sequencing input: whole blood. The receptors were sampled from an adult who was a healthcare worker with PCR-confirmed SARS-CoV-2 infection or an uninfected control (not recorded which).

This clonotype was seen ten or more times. CDR3 region: CATSDLVLGQGTLYEQYF. CDR3 bases: TGTGCCACCAGTGATTTGGTTCTAGGACAGGGTACCCTCTACGAGCAGTACTTC. The genes are TRBV24-1 and TRBJ2-7; 8 bases match TRBD1. V lost 0 bases to trimming and J lost 3 bases; unmatched junction nucleotides: 12. The germline gives CDR1 KGHDR, CDR2 SFDVKD. This CDR3 is built from 18 residues.

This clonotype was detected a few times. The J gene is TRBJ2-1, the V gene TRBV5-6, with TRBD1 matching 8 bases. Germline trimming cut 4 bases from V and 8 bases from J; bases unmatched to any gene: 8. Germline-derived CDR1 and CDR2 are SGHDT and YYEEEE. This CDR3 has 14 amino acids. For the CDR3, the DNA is TGTGCCAGCAGCCCGTCGGACAGGGTCCATGAGCAGTTCTTC. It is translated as CASSPSDRVHEQFF.